This TCR beta chain was observed in a study of cytomegalovirus exposure and HLA in healthy donors. As to this clone: As yet, its antigen is unknown.

CDR3 length equals 17 residues. Findings and limits, study-wide: The authors listed 150 to 200 TCR beta chains as cytomegalovirus-associated. Rarity held for most TCR sequences, but there were some public TCRs that occurred in many donors.

PCR primers comprised 60 Vbeta and 13 Jbeta primers. TCRdb's table, derived via immunoSEQ multiplex PCR, lists solely in-frame clones and lacks some. This sample has roughly 200,000 clones, with about 82% found just once. The genes are TRBV21-1 and TRBJ2-7; TRBD2, the table's D call, was not compared with the DNA. TRBV21-1 is an annotated pseudogene. The sequence came from a woman aged 50 to 60 in good health and CMV-seronegative. The specimen sequenced was PBMCs. The chain's CDR3 is CASSKRVRDLSSYEQYF. In nucleotides, the CDR3 is TGTGCCAGCAGCAAAAGGGTGAGGGACTTAAGCTCCTACGAGCAGTACTTC.